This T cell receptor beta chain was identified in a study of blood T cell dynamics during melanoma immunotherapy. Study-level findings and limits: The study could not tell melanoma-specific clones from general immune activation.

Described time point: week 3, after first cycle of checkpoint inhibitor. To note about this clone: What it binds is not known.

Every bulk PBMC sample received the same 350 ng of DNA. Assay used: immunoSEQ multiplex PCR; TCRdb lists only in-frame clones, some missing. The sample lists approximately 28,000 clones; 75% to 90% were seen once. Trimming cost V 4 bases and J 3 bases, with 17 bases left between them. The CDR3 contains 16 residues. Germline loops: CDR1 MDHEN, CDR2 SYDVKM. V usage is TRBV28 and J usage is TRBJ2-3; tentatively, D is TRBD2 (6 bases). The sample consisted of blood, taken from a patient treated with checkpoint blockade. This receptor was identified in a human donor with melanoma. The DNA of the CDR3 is TGTGCCAGCAGTTCCCGGCTGGCGGGGTGGACAGATACGCAGTATTTT. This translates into CASSSRLAGWTDTQYF. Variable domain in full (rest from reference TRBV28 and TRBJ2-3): DVKVTQSSRYLVKRTGEKVFLECVQDMDHENMFWYRQDPGLGLRLIYFSYDVKMKEKGDIPEGYSVSREKKERFSLILESASTNQTSMYLCASSSRLAGWTDTQYFGPGTRLTVL.